Listed here is a single T cell receptor beta chain. Its antigen is unknown. This record comes from a study of shared clonotypes between healthy human individuals. As for the study in general: CD8 memory received one plate per donor, CD8 naive two, CD4 memory three and CD4 naive three.

V was cut by 5 bases and J by 9 bases, with 23 bases left in between. Germline CDR1 and CDR2: SGHNT and YENEEA. The CDR3 length is 16 residues. Repertoires were generated with immunoSEQ multiplex PCR, while TCRdb's copy carries only in-frame clones and drops some. The sample holds more than 2,000,000 clones, just over 90% seen once. The study, taken as a whole, reports: With a few donors compared, around 4.7% of naive CD4 clonotypes were shared. Donor clonotype sharing was expected to depend on sequencing depth.

Sequenced material: naive CD4+ T cells from PBMCs. Subset denoted: CD45RA+ positively selected. J is TRBJ2-1 and V is TRBV11-3; D may be TRBD1 (5 bases). The source of this sequence is a young man in good health. Some clones in this sample may be carry-over from other donors' samples. CDR3 sequence (DNA): TGTGCCAGCAGCCCCCGCCGATCCCCCCAGGGTTTTGAGCAGTTCTTC. It specifies CASSPRRSPQGFEQFF.